Below, 3 T cell receptor beta chains from the same sample are listed, as sequenced in a study of T cell responses to AZD1222 COVID-19 vaccine (dated by TCRdb to the early 2020s). The time point label for this specimen denotes: baseline before first vaccination. The treatment or condition label for this specimen denotes: meningococcal conjugate vaccine given as trial control. Libraries were prepared through the immunoSEQ multiplex PCR assay. The immuneACCESS repertoire file appears here via TCRdb, limited to in-frame rearrangements. These files lack a portion of the clones; in checked studies, under half of the deficit traces to unresolved V genes, and the cause of the others is not known. The sample table shows over 150,000 clones, and roughly 94% are seen once. About 4.6% of the sample is held by the ten biggest clonotypes. This sample comprised peripheral blood, obtained on day 0 of MenACWY control vaccination. The receptors stem from an adult in good health.

The DNA of the CDR3 is TGTGCCAGCAGCCAGACAACTAGCGGGCGGGGGTCCTACAATGAGCAGTTCTTC. Encoded protein: CASSQTTSGRGSYNEQFF. This rearrangement joins TRBV4-2 to TRBJ2-1; 9 nucleotides line up with TRBD2. From germline, CDR1 is LGHNA and CDR2 YNFKEQ. V shed 3 bases, J shed 1 base, and the junction held 10 bases outside the gene matches. The CDR3 consists of 18 residues.

This chain joins TRBV5-1 and TRBJ2-1; D is possibly TRBD2 (6 bases). V lost 4 bases to trimming and J lost 2 bases, with 19 bases between them. The CDR3 is 17 residues long. CDR1 is SGHRS and CDR2 is YFSETQ in the germline V gene. Here the CDR3 DNA reads TGCGCCAGCAGCCTGTCCTCAGGGAGGTTACCCTACAATGAGCAGTTCTTC. It is translated as CASSLSSGRLPYNEQFF.

This chain uses TRBV19 with TRBJ2-3; D is perhaps TRBD2 (5 bases). The CDR3 sequence is 14 residues long. V dropped 3 bases and J dropped 6 bases, with 13 bases sitting between them. Per the germline V gene, CDR1 is LNHDA and CDR2 is SQIVND (reference sequence). For the CDR3, the DNA is TGTGCCAGTAGTATGTGGGCCTCGGGGGATACGCAGTATTTT. Translating it yields CASSMWASGDTQYF.